The clone carrying this T cell receptor beta chain appeared a few times. This sample was included in a study of Graves' ophthalmopathy and Graves' hyperthyroidism. Study-level background: At initial diagnosis, peripheral blood was obtained, and this preceded any treatment.

The CDR3 has 17 residues. Germline loops: CDR1 LNHDA, CDR2 SQIVND (reference sequence). The V gene end was trimmed by 7 bases and the J gene end by 4 bases; junction bases not matched to a gene: 10. From RNA, the CDR3 regions of TCR beta chains were amplified and sequenced. Amplification began with first-round RT-PCR using HTBI primers, then second-round multiplex PCR was performed. MiXCR, applied by TCRdb to the multiplex PCR reads, yields one record per CDR3 protein. The sample has hundreds of thousands of distinct CDR3 sequences, 14% seen once. Diagnoses were established from clinical symptoms, serum thyroxine, TRAb, thyroid ultrasound and orbital computed tomography.

The sample taken for sequencing was blood. The TCR sequence derives from a woman aged 25 to 39 with Graves' ophthalmopathy. The rearrangement uses TRBV19 and TRBJ2-3; 14 positions agree with TRBD2. CDR3 DNA: TGTGCCAGTACGACCGGGACTAGCGGGAGTTGGGCAGATACGCAGTATTTT. Protein sequence: CASTTGTSGSWADTQYF.